This T cell receptor beta chain was retrieved from a study of glioma-infiltrating T cells after dendritic cell vaccination. Study-level information: Patients received three intradermal dendritic cell vaccine injections at biweekly intervals.

Germline V CDR1 and CDR2: WSHSY, SAAADI. CDR3 length: 13 residues. The PCR used 60 V beta and 13 J beta primers. Using immunoSEQ multiplex PCR, the repertoire was profiled, and TCRdb retains in-frame clones only, with some absent. Of 25,000 to 35,000 clones in the sample, 90% were seen once. Overall study findings and caveats: TCR clonality showed no direct relationship with survival.

On this clone: Its cognate antigen is unknown.

The material sequenced was blood, taken before dendritic cell vaccination. The chain combines TRBV10-2 with TRBJ2-5; D is unresolved. The J call is doubtful: the DNA matches TRBJ2-7 better. This TCR was sampled from a human donor with glioblastoma. In nucleotides, the CDR3 is TGCGCCAGCAGGATGGCTGAGAACTACGAGCAGTACTTC. Its translation is CASRMAENYEQYF.